This T cell receptor (beta chain) came from a study of technical replicates of blood from a handful of donors. This clone was detected once. Some clones are missing from TCRdb's copy, which holds only in-frame ones; the method was immunoSEQ multiplex PCR. The repertoire consists of nearly 80,000 clones, with 90% to 95% occurring once and the leading ten covering 0.35% to 0.4%. From germline, CDR1 is DFQATT and CDR2 SNEGSKA (reference sequence). The V and J ends lost 3 bases and 7 bases respectively, with 6 bases between them. The CDR3 is 10 amino acids. The TCR sequence derives from a human donor in good health. The source material was T cells isolated from PBMCs. The chain has TRBV20-1 and TRBJ1-2, with D uncertain. The CDR3 DNA reads TGCAGTGCTAGTACCGGTGGCTACACCTTC. Translated: CSASTGGYTF.